This TCR beta chain was recorded in a study of technical replicates of blood from a few donors. Assay used: immunoSEQ multiplex PCR; TCRdb lists only in-frame clones, some missing. The repertoire consists of around 75,000 clones, with about 93% occurring once and the leading ten covering over 0.25%. Germline V gives CDR1 SGHVS, CDR2 FQNEAQ. With 4 bases clipped from V and 2 bases from J, the junction kept 8 bases outside the gene matches. The CDR3 runs to 16 residues. This TCR came from a human donor in good health. The sequenced sample consisted of T cells isolated from PBMCs. The chain combines TRBV7-8 with TRBJ2-3, with 8 nucleotides matching TRBD1. CDR3 loop: CASSSIGQGATDTQYF. CDR3 bases: TGTGCCAGCAGCTCCATCGGACAGGGCGCCACAGATACGCAGTATTTT. Supplemented by reference TRBV7-8 and TRBJ2-3, the full variable domain reads GAGVSQSPRYKVAKRGQDVALRCDPISGHVSLFWYQQALGQGPEFLTYFQNEAQLDKSGLPSDRFFAERPEGSVSTLKIQRTQQEDSAVYLCASSSIGQGATDTQYFGPGTRLTVL.